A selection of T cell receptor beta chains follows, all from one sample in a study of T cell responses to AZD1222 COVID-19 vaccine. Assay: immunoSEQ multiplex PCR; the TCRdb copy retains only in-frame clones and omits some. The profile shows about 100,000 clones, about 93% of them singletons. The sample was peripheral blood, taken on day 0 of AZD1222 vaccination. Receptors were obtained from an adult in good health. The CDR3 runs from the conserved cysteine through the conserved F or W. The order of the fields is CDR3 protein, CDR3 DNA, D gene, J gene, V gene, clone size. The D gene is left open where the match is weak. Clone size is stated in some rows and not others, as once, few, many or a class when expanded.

cdr3_aa: CASSSLAGGDTQYF
cdr3_nt: TGCGCCAGCAGCTCACTAGCGGGAGGCGATACGCAGTATTTT
d_call: TRBD2
j_call: TRBJ2-3
v_call: TRBV5-1
clone_size: .

cdr3_aa: CASSIAGQDNQPQHF
cdr3_nt: TGTGCCAGTAGTATAGCGGGACAGGATAATCAGCCCCAGCATTTT
d_call: TRBD1
j_call: TRBJ1-5
v_call: TRBV19
clone_size: .

cdr3_aa: CASSRRAGPSNTDTQYF
cdr3_nt: TGTGCCAGCAGTCGAAGGGCGGGGCCTTCTAACACAGATACGCAGTATTTT
d_call: .
j_call: TRBJ2-3
v_call: TRBV27
clone_size: .

cdr3_aa: CASSENVPGFMGEQFF
cdr3_nt: TGTGCCAGCAGTGAAAACGTCCCGGGGTTCATGGGTGAGCAGTTCTTC
d_call: .
j_call: TRBJ2-1
v_call: TRBV2
clone_size: once

cdr3_aa: CASSLATGTNYGYTF
cdr3_nt: TGTGCCAGCAGCTTGGCGACCGGGACAAACTATGGCTACACCTTC
d_call: .
j_call: TRBJ1-2
v_call: TRBV5-5
clone_size: .

cdr3_aa: CASSSGQGRVLVEAFF
cdr3_nt: TGTGCCAGCAGTTCGGGACAGGGAAGAGTCTTGGTTGAAGCTTTCTTT
d_call: TRBD1
j_call: TRBJ1-1
v_call: TRBV28
clone_size: .

cdr3_aa: CASSFLPLAKNIQYF
cdr3_nt: TGTGCCAGCAGTTTCCTACCCTTAGCCAAAAACATTCAGTACTTC
d_call: .
j_call: TRBJ2-4
v_call: TRBV27
clone_size: .

cdr3_aa: CAISEREKDEQFF
cdr3_nt: TGTGCCATCAGTGAACGGGAGAAGGATGAGCAGTTCTTC
d_call: .
j_call: TRBJ2-1
v_call: TRBV10-3
clone_size: .

cdr3_aa: CASSADGGAPFNQPQHF
cdr3_nt: TGTGCCAGCAGTGCTGACGGGGGGGCCCCCTTCAATCAGCCCCAGCATTTT
d_call: .
j_call: TRBJ1-5
v_call: TRBV6-1
clone_size: .

cdr3_aa: CASKALSRDEQFF
cdr3_nt: TGTGCCAGCAAGGCTCTTTCCCGCGATGAGCAGTTCTTC
d_call: .
j_call: TRBJ2-1
v_call: TRBV2
clone_size: .

cdr3_aa: CASSQEVRVGLPGELFF
cdr3_nt: TGTGCCAGCAGCCAAGAAGTCAGGGTAGGCCTGCCCGGGGAGCTGTTTTTT
d_call: .
j_call: TRBJ2-2
v_call: TRBV4-2
clone_size: .

cdr3_aa: CASSPGGLQGANETQYF
cdr3_nt: TGTGCCAGCAGCCCCGGCGGGTTACAGGGGGCTAACGAGACCCAGTACTTC
d_call: TRBD1
j_call: TRBJ2-5
v_call: TRBV13
clone_size: .

cdr3_aa: CASSLPGPRYEQYF
cdr3_nt: TGCGCCAGCAGTCTTCCGGGACCCCGCTACGAGCAGTACTTC
d_call: .
j_call: TRBJ2-7
v_call: TRBV5-1
clone_size: .

cdr3_aa: CAWSEILESPQYF
cdr3_nt: TGTGCCTGGAGTGAAATACTTGAGAGTCCCCAGTACTTC
d_call: .
j_call: TRBJ2-5
v_call: TRBV30
clone_size: .

cdr3_aa: CSVNGQGTDTQYF
cdr3_nt: TGCAGCGTTAACGGACAGGGCACAGATACGCAGTATTTT
d_call: TRBD1
j_call: TRBJ2-3
v_call: TRBV29-1
clone_size: .

cdr3_aa: CASSASPNEQFF
cdr3_nt: TGTGCCAGCAGTGCTTCCCCGAATGAGCAGTTCTTC
d_call: .
j_call: TRBJ2-1
v_call: TRBV6-4
clone_size: .

cdr3_aa: CASSIRDQETQYF
cdr3_nt: TGTGCCAGTAGTATAAGGGACCAAGAGACCCAGTACTTC
d_call: .
j_call: TRBJ2-5
v_call: TRBV19
clone_size: .

cdr3_aa: CASSVEARNDEQYF
cdr3_nt: TGTGCCAGCAGCGTAGAGGCCAGGAACGACGAGCAGTACTTC
d_call: .
j_call: TRBJ2-7
v_call: TRBV9
clone_size: .

cdr3_aa: CASSYPGTSGNIQYF
cdr3_nt: TGTGCCAGCAGTTACCCCGGGACTAGTGGAAACATTCAGTACTTC
d_call: TRBD2
j_call: TRBJ2-4
v_call: TRBV6-6
clone_size: .

cdr3_aa: CASSLFPWGASLLTLGNTEAFF
cdr3_nt: TGTGCCAGCAGTTTATTTCCATGGGGCGCTTCTCTTCTGACGCTCGGAAATACTGAAGCTTTCTTT
d_call: .
j_call: TRBJ1-1
v_call: TRBV28
clone_size: .

cdr3_aa: CAWTGLAYPGELFF
cdr3_nt: TGTGCCTGGACGGGTCTCGCCTACCCCGGGGAGCTGTTTTTT
d_call: .
j_call: TRBJ2-2
v_call: TRBV30
clone_size: .

cdr3_aa: CASSYMLGLNTGELFF
cdr3_nt: TGTGCCAGCAGTTATATGCTGGGACTGAACACCGGGGAGCTGTTTTTT
d_call: .
j_call: TRBJ2-2
v_call: TRBV6-5
clone_size: .

cdr3_aa: CASSQDRGLAGGGANVLTF
cdr3_nt: TGTGCCAGCAGCCAAGATCGGGGACTAGCGGGAGGTGGGGCCAACGTCCTGACTTTC
d_call: TRBD2
j_call: TRBJ2-6
v_call: TRBV14
clone_size: .

cdr3_aa: CASSEAAGGYNEQFF
cdr3_nt: TGTGCCAGCAGTGAAGCGGCAGGGGGATACAATGAGCAGTTCTTC
d_call: TRBD1
j_call: TRBJ2-1
v_call: TRBV6-1
clone_size: few

cdr3_aa: CASTGQLNTEAFF
cdr3_nt: TGTGCCAGCACCGGACAGTTAAACACTGAAGCTTTCTTT
d_call: .
j_call: TRBJ1-1
v_call: TRBV6-5
clone_size: .

cdr3_aa: CASSPLRGVNEQFF
cdr3_nt: TGTGCCAGCAGCCCCTTAAGAGGGGTAAATGAGCAGTTCTTC
d_call: .
j_call: TRBJ2-1
v_call: TRBV7-9
clone_size: .

cdr3_aa: CASSSGTGGFGEQFF
cdr3_nt: TGTGCCAGCAGCAGTGGGACAGGGGGCTTTGGTGAGCAGTTCTTC
d_call: TRBD1
j_call: TRBJ2-1
v_call: TRBV5-5
clone_size: once

cdr3_aa: CASLGDDQETQYF
cdr3_nt: TGTGCCAGCTTGGGGGACGACCAAGAGACCCAGTACTTC
d_call: .
j_call: TRBJ2-5
v_call: TRBV5-5
clone_size: .

cdr3_aa: CASSIRGYNEQFF
cdr3_nt: TGTGCCAGTAGTATTCGGGGTTACAATGAGCAGTTCTTC
d_call: .
j_call: TRBJ2-1
v_call: TRBV19
clone_size: .

cdr3_aa: CASSQDRVLGIEAFF
cdr3_nt: TGCGCCAGCAGCCAAGATAGGGTCTTAGGGATTGAAGCTTTCTTT
d_call: .
j_call: TRBJ1-1
v_call: TRBV4-1
clone_size: .

cdr3_aa: CASSPSGWGGYTF
cdr3_nt: TGTGCCAGCAGTCCTTCAGGGTGGGGTGGCTACACCTTC
d_call: .
j_call: TRBJ1-2
v_call: TRBV6-6
clone_size: .

cdr3_aa: CASSHLRGKANTGELFF
cdr3_nt: TGCGCCAGCAGCCACTTGCGGGGGAAAGCGAACACCGGGGAGCTGTTTTTT
d_call: TRBD2
j_call: TRBJ2-2
v_call: TRBV4-1
clone_size: .

cdr3_aa: CASSSTGVDQPQHF
cdr3_nt: TGTGCCAGCAGCTCCACAGGGGTAGATCAGCCCCAGCATTTT
d_call: .
j_call: TRBJ1-5
v_call: TRBV21-1
clone_size: .

cdr3_aa: CASGSGETQYF
cdr3_nt: TGTGCCAGCGGCAGTGGGGAGACCCAGTACTTC
d_call: .
j_call: TRBJ2-5
v_call: TRBV9
clone_size: .

cdr3_aa: CASSDSSRSDYNEQFF
cdr3_nt: TGTGCCAGCAGTGACTCGTCCAGGTCCGACTACAATGAGCAGTTCTTC
d_call: .
j_call: TRBJ2-1
v_call: TRBV6-4
clone_size: .

cdr3_aa: CASSRPVDGDNQPQHF
cdr3_nt: TGTGCCAGCAGTCGCCCGGTGGACGGAGACAATCAGCCCCAGCATTTT
d_call: .
j_call: TRBJ1-5
v_call: TRBV28
clone_size: .

cdr3_aa: CASSPGTGEKLFF
cdr3_nt: TGTGCCAGCAGCCCGGGGACAGGGGAAAAACTGTTTTTT
d_call: TRBD1
j_call: TRBJ1-4
v_call: TRBV3-1/TRBV3-2
clone_size: .

cdr3_aa: CASSLDVSGTGGGYTF
cdr3_nt: TGTGCCAGCAGCTTAGACGTATCCGGGACAGGGGGCGGCTACACCTTC
d_call: TRBD1
j_call: TRBJ1-2
v_call: TRBV7-8
clone_size: .

cdr3_aa: CASSDGGSKNIQYF
cdr3_nt: TGCGCCAGCAGTGATGGGGGTTCCAAAAACATTCAGTACTTC
d_call: .
j_call: TRBJ2-4
v_call: TRBV10-1
clone_size: .

cdr3_aa: CASSLGQGPFYEQYF
cdr3_nt: TGTGCCAGCAGCCTAGGACAGGGGCCTTTCTACGAGCAGTACTTC
d_call: TRBD1
j_call: TRBJ2-7
v_call: TRBV7-6
clone_size: .

cdr3_aa: CASSNKEGKGTYEQYF
cdr3_nt: TGTGCCAGCAGCAATAAGGAGGGGAAGGGTACCTACGAGCAGTACTTC
d_call: .
j_call: TRBJ2-7
v_call: TRBV5-4
clone_size: .

cdr3_aa: CASSLQPHMNTEAFF
cdr3_nt: TGTGCCAGCAGCCTACAGCCCCACATGAACACTGAAGCTTTCTTT
d_call: .
j_call: TRBJ1-1
v_call: TRBV7-9
clone_size: .

cdr3_aa: CSARQGWGMNTEAFF
cdr3_nt: TGCAGCGCCCGACAGGGATGGGGGATGAACACTGAAGCTTTCTTT
d_call: TRBD1
j_call: TRBJ1-1
v_call: TRBV29-1
clone_size: few

cdr3_aa: CASSLWQGTYEQYF
cdr3_nt: TGTGCCAGCAGTTTATGGCAGGGCACCTACGAGCAGTACTTC
d_call: .
j_call: TRBJ2-7
v_call: TRBV27
clone_size: .

cdr3_aa: CASSLASGTETEAFF
cdr3_nt: TGTGCCAGCAGCCTCGCTTCAGGCACCGAGACTGAAGCTTTCTTT
d_call: .
j_call: TRBJ1-1
v_call: TRBV7-9
clone_size: .

cdr3_aa: CASSWGTTGGTYNSPLHF
cdr3_nt: TGCGCCAGCAGCTGGGGTACGACAGGAGGAACTTATAATTCACCCCTCCACTTT
d_call: .
j_call: TRBJ1-6
v_call: TRBV5-1
clone_size: .

cdr3_aa: CASRGMNTEAFF
cdr3_nt: TGTGCTAGCCGGGGAATGAACACTGAAGCTTTCTTT
d_call: .
j_call: TRBJ1-1
v_call: TRBV12-5
clone_size: .

cdr3_aa: CASSRGDRGVTGELFF
cdr3_nt: TGCGCCAGCAGCCGGGGGGACAGGGGAGTCACCGGGGAGCTGTTTTTT
d_call: TRBD1
j_call: TRBJ2-2
v_call: TRBV5-1
clone_size: once

cdr3_aa: CASSRGGRSSEAFF
cdr3_nt: TGTGCCAGCAGCAGGGGGGGGCGCAGCTCTGAAGCTTTCTTT
d_call: TRBD1
j_call: TRBJ1-1
v_call: TRBV28
clone_size: .

cdr3_aa: CAWSVTSGDYNEQFF
cdr3_nt: TGTGCCTGGAGTGTTACTAGCGGAGACTACAATGAGCAGTTCTTC
d_call: TRBD2
j_call: TRBJ2-1
v_call: TRBV30
clone_size: .

cdr3_aa: CASSLGGSQPQHF
cdr3_nt: TGTGCCAGCAGCTTGGGGGGCAGCCAGCCCCAGCATTTT
d_call: .
j_call: TRBJ1-5
v_call: TRBV7-9
clone_size: .

cdr3_aa: CASSRGGSGNTIYF
cdr3_nt: TGTGCCAGCAGTCGGGGGGGGAGTGGAAACACCATATATTTT
d_call: .
j_call: TRBJ1-3
v_call: TRBV28
clone_size: .

cdr3_aa: CSVVKLDTEAFF
cdr3_nt: TGCAGCGTTGTAAAGCTGGACACTGAAGCTTTCTTT
d_call: .
j_call: TRBJ1-1
v_call: TRBV29-1
clone_size: few

cdr3_aa: CASSVQGLNNSPLHF
cdr3_nt: TGTGCCAGCAGTGTTCAGGGACTCAATAATTCACCCCTCCACTTT
d_call: .
j_call: TRBJ1-6
v_call: TRBV2
clone_size: .

cdr3_aa: CASSSEGAGAEAFF
cdr3_nt: TGTGCCAGCAGCTCCGAGGGGGCCGGGGCTGAAGCTTTCTTT
d_call: TRBD1
j_call: TRBJ1-1
v_call: TRBV7-9
clone_size: .

cdr3_aa: CASSGEQGPGNTGELFF
cdr3_nt: TGTGCCAGCAGTGGGGAACAGGGGCCAGGGAACACCGGGGAGCTGTTTTTT
d_call: TRBD1
j_call: TRBJ2-2
v_call: TRBV6-1
clone_size: .

cdr3_aa: CASSEWAQSDTQYF
cdr3_nt: TGTGCCAGCAGCGAATGGGCTCAATCGGATACGCAGTATTTT
d_call: .
j_call: TRBJ2-3
v_call: TRBV2
clone_size: .

cdr3_aa: CASSSGDRVQEQFF
cdr3_nt: TGTGCCAGCTCCTCGGGGGACAGGGTCCAAGAGCAGTTCTTC
d_call: TRBD1
j_call: TRBJ2-1
v_call: TRBV6-5
clone_size: .